One and the same sample provided the 7 T cell receptor beta chains below, sequenced in a study of cytomegalovirus exposure and HLA in healthy donors. The PCR had 60 Vbeta and 13 Jbeta primers. Produced via immunoSEQ multiplex PCR; TCRdb's table is partial and in-frame only. The profile shows around 130,000 clones, approximately 80% of them singletons. Sequencing was performed on PBMCs. Receptors were obtained from a girl aged 2-15 years in good health and CMV-seronegative.

The chain has TRBV7-8 and TRBJ2-7; D is perhaps TRBD1 (6 bases). The CDR3 length is 15 residues. With 1 base removed from V and 2 bases from J, the gap between germline ends came to 12 bases. Germline V gene lookup returns CDR1 SGHVS and CDR2 FQNEAQ. The CDR3 DNA reads as TGTGCCAGCAGCTTAGGAGCAGGGGTCGCCTACGAGCAGTACTTC. Residues: CASSLGAGVAYEQYF.

The rearrangement links TRBV4-2 to TRBJ2-3; 13 positions match TRBD2. J gave up 3 bases and V 4 bases, and 7 bases lay outside the gene matches. Germline loops: CDR1 LGHNA, CDR2 YNFKEQ. CDR3 length equals 17 residues. As DNA, the CDR3 is TGTGCCAGCAGCCGGCGGGGGACTAGCGGGGAGACAGATACGCAGTATTTT. Translated, it gives CASSRRGTSGETDTQYF.

This clone is a singleton in its sample. The genes are TRBV28 and TRBJ1-4; the D is unclear. Between the trimmed V and J ends, which lost 2 bases and 8 bases, there was a span of 6 bases. Germline values: CDR1 MDHEN, CDR2 SYDVKM. CDR3 length: 12 residues. The CDR3 protein is CASSLIREKLFF. CDR3 in DNA: TGTGCCAGCAGTTTAATTCGGGAAAAACTGTTTTTT. The entire variable domain, with the rest obtained from reference TRBV28 and TRBJ1-4, is as follows: DVKVTQSSRYLVKRTGEKVFLECVQDMDHENMFWYRQDPGLGLRLIYFSYDVKMKEKGDIPEGYSVSREKKERFSLILESASTNQTSMYLCASSLIREKLFFGSGTQLSVL.

V usage is TRBV4-2 and J usage is TRBJ2-3; D is possibly TRBD2 (6 bases). The CDR3 runs to 18 residues. From germline, CDR1 is LGHNA and CDR2 YNFKEQ. Deletions cut 0 bases from V and 1 base from J, with 17 bases between. As DNA, the CDR3 is TGTGCCAGCAGCCAAGAGGTGGGCGGGACTCGGCGCACAGATACGCAGTATTTT. Amino acids: CASSQEVGGTRRTDTQYF.

This clone showed up just once. The J gene is TRBJ2-7, the V gene TRBV7-3; possible D gene TRBD1, 5 bases. With 11 bases removed from V and 2 bases from J, the gap between germline ends came to 19 bases. CDR3 length equals 14 residues. Germline CDR1 and CDR2: SGHTA and FQGTGA. The CDR3 spells CAPRRGRVTYEQYF. As DNA, the CDR3 is TGTGCCCCGAGAAGGGGCAGGGTTACCTACGAGCAGTACTTC. Variable domain in full (rest from reference TRBV7-3 and TRBJ2-7): GAGVSQTPSNKVTEKGKYVELRCDPISGHTALYWYRQSLGQGPEFLIYFQGTGAADDSGLPNDRFFAVRPEGSVSTLKIQRTERGDSAVYLCAPRRGRVTYEQYFGPGTRLTVT.

The chain combines TRBV5-1 with TRBJ2-3; D call uncertain. Germline-derived CDR1 and CDR2 are SGHRS and YFSETQ. The ends were cut back, 2 bases at V and 3 bases at J, with 13 bases in the middle. The CDR3 extends over 15 amino acids. The CDR3 nucleotides read TGCGCCAGCAGCTTTGGGTTCCCCGGGACAGATACGCAGTATTTT. Translating it yields CASSFGFPGTDTQYF.

V usage is TRBV6-6 and J usage is TRBJ1-3; D uncertain. The CDR3 has 14 amino acids. With 7 bases removed from V and 0 bases from J, the gap between germline ends came to 10 bases. From germline, CDR1 is MNHNY and CDR2 SVGAGI (reference sequence). The CDR3 DNA reads as TGTGCCAGCATCCCACCGGGCTCTGGAAACACCATATATTTT. Its protein is CASIPPGSGNTIYF.